The source of this T cell receptor (beta chain) is a study of T cell clonality in common variable immunodeficiency. Whole-study results and caveats: The cause of increased CVID clonality remains unclear without subpopulation sequencing. TCRbeta clonality was increased in CVID versus healthy controls.

This table comes from immunoSEQ multiplex PCR, and its TCRdb copy is limited to in-frame clones, with some not included. The sample contains 50,000 to 60,000 clones, none occurring once; about 1.8% lies in the top ten. The CDR3 is made up of 14 amino acids. The germline V gene has CDR1 LNHDA and CDR2 SQIVND (reference sequence). Trimming removed 5 bases at V and 9 bases at J, with 17 bases between. Patients and controls were mostly of Caucasian heritage. Each donor provided about 5 to 8.5 ml of heparinized whole blood. This clone was detected only a few times. The antigen is unknown. Read coverage stops 3 residues before the CDR3 terminus; the germline J gene supplies the remainder.

The sequenced material came from peripheral blood mononuclear cells. This sequence originates from a person aged 18-70 years in good health. The chain links TRBV19 to TRBJ1-5; no firm D call. The CDR3 region is CASSPPAMPRPQHF. CDR3 DNA, as far as it was read: TGTGCCAGTAGTCCACCCGCGATGCCGCGGCCC.